This TCR beta chain comes out of a study of vaccination effects on CD4 cells after COVID-19. Regarding the study as a whole: Nearly all vaccine-induced clones in healthy recipients recognized only SARS-CoV-2. The authors studied few convalescent patients and collected no early post-infection timepoints.

Sequencing was preceded by expansion of antigen-specific CD4+ T cells with viral peptide pools in the ViraFEST assay. Having been cultured for roughly 10 days, the cells underwent CD4+ T cell isolation. Every participant took two doses of the BNT162b2 or mRNA-1273 vaccine. No vaccinee had earlier SARS-CoV-2 infection, and nucleocapsid antibodies were negative. The researchers cultured around 2 million PBMC per well with 8.5 to 10 IU/ml IL-2 and approximately 9.3 ug/ml peptides. Sequencing was performed with immunoSEQ multiplex PCR; in TCRdb, only in-frame clones are kept and a portion is missing. This sample carries some 25,000 clones, more than 60% of them seen once, and the ten largest clones take 7% to 9.5%. About this clone itself: Its antigen remains unknown.

The V gene's germline CDR1 is SGHTS and CDR2 YDEGEE. Between the trimmed V and J ends, which lost 7 bases and 1 base, there was a span of 14 bases. CDR3 length equals 14 residues. The clonotype comes from a human donor who received a COVID-19 vaccine. The rearrangement joins TRBV5-8 to TRBJ1-1; no clear D gene. This sample comprised CD4+ T cells from PBMCs cultured with SARS-CoV-2 spike peptides, obtained after COVID-19 vaccination. DNA of the CDR3: TGTGCCAGCCGAATCTTTACAGCGAACACTGAAGCTTTCTTT. Its translation is CASRIFTANTEAFF.